These 27 T cell receptor beta chains originate from one sample sequenced in a study of T cell responses to AZD1222 COVID-19 vaccine. Method: immunoSEQ multiplex PCR; TCRdb's copy keeps in-frame clones and lacks some. The sample lists about 130,000 clones; roughly 92% were seen once. The sample here was peripheral blood, taken 28 days after the second AZD1222 dose. Receptor source: an adult who received the AZD1222 COVID-19 vaccine.

The CDR3, as DNA: TGTGCCAGCAGCTTCATATCGATCGGGAGAGACACCGGGGAGCTGTTTTTT. Encoded protein: CASSFISIGRDTGELFF. V usage is TRBV11-2 and J usage is TRBJ2-2; maybe TRBD2 (6 bases). This CDR3 comprises 17 residues. V lost 3 bases and J 3 bases, leaving 17 bases between the germline ends. Germline V gives CDR1 SGHAT, CDR2 FQNNGV. The complete variable domain, with remaining parts taken from reference TRBV11-2 and TRBJ2-2, reads EAGVAQSPRYKIIEKRQSVAFWCNPISGHATLYWYQQILGQGPKLLIQFQNNGVVDDSQLPKDRFSAERLKGVDSTLKIQPAKLEDSAVYLCASSFISIGRDTGELFFGEGSRLTVL.

This clone was seen more than once but under ten times. The chain joins TRBV7-3 to TRBJ1-3; the D gene is possibly TRBD1 (5 bases). Trimming removed 2 bases at V and 6 bases at J, with 14 bases between. Germline loops: CDR1 SGHTA, CDR2 FQGTGA. The CDR3 contains 15 residues. This CDR3 reads CASSLGTAVENTIYF. The CDR3 DNA follows: TGTGCCAGCAGCTTAGGGACCGCCGTGGAAAACACCATATATTTT.

The rearrangement links TRBV19 to TRBJ1-5; 9 nucleotides align to TRBD1. The CDR3 loop spans 17 amino acids. Germline assignment: CDR1 LNHDA and CDR2 SQIVND (reference sequence). V lost 6 bases, J lost 3 bases, and 12 bases stayed unmatched. The CDR3 DNA reads TGTGCCAGTAGGAAACATACCGGGACAGGGATCAATCAGCCCCAGCATTTT. Translating gives CASRKHTGTGINQPQHF.

The chain employs TRBV29-1 and TRBJ2-1, with D tentatively TRBD1 (5 bases). The CDR3 extends over 16 amino acids. Germline CDR1 SQVTM, CDR2 ANQGSEA. The V and J ends lost 4 bases and 0 bases respectively, with 16 bases between them. DNA for the CDR3: TGCAGCGTTGGAGGTAGGGGAAAAAGCTCCTACAATGAGCAGTTCTTC. Its protein product is CSVGGRGKSSYNEQFF.

The rearrangement uses TRBV7-7 and TRBJ2-3; tentatively, D is TRBD2 (5 bases). This CDR3 spans 14 amino acids. From germline, CDR1 is SSHAT and CDR2 FNYEAQ (reference sequence). The V end lost 3 bases, the J end lost 2 bases, and 9 bases lay between the germline ends. The CDR3 spells CASSLDFYTDTQYF. CDR3 DNA sequence: TGTGCCAGCAGCTTGGACTTTTACACAGATACGCAGTATTTT. Full variable domain (remainder filled in from reference TRBV7-7 and TRBJ2-3): GAGVSQSPRYKVTKRGQDVTLRCDPISSHATLYWYQQALGQGPEFLTYFNYEAQPDKSGLPSDRFSAERPEGSISTLTIQRTEQRDSAMYRCASSLDFYTDTQYFGPGTRLTVL.

This chain links TRBV11-2 with TRBJ1-1; a weak D match, TRBD1 (5 bases). V was pared by 5 bases and J by 3 bases, with 10 bases between. Germline V CDR1 and CDR2: SGHAT, FQNNGV. The CDR3 spans 13 residues. CDR3 sequence reads: CASSRQRDTEAFF. CDR3 coding DNA: TGTGCCAGCAGCAGACAGCGGGACACTGAAGCTTTCTTT.

This clone has only one observation. This sequence joins TRBV28 and TRBJ1-1; D is perhaps TRBD1 (6 bases). Germline CDR1 is MDHEN and CDR2 is SYDVKM. This CDR3 is 12 amino acids long. Trimming removed 2 bases at V and 10 bases at J, with 11 bases between. The CDR3 is CASSLRGAIAFF. The CDR3 DNA follows: TGTGCCAGCAGTTTACGGGGGGCTATAGCTTTCTTT.

CDR3 coding DNA: TGCGCCAGCAGCCAAGACCTCCTATCAACGTTGAGCTCCTACAATGAGCAGTTCTTC. Its protein product is CASSQDLLSTLSSYNEQFF. J is TRBJ2-1 and V is TRBV4-3; no reliable D call. Germline CDR1 and CDR2: LGHNA and YSLEER. The V gene lost 0 bases and the J gene lost 0 bases, with 18 bases spanning the gap. This CDR3 is 19 amino acids long.

As DNA, the CDR3 is TGTGCCAGCAGCCCCAGCCAGGGGGGCGGTTACAATGAGCAGTTCTTC. It yields the protein CASSPSQGGGYNEQFF. The chain is built from TRBV9 and TRBJ2-1; TRBD1 might be the D (7 bases). This CDR3 is 16 amino acids long. Between the trimmed V and J ends, which lost 4 bases and 4 bases, there was a span of 18 bases. CDR1 is SGDLS, CDR2 YYNGEE, per germline.

The chain is built from TRBV19 and TRBJ2-3; D may be TRBD2 (5 bases). V shed 9 bases and J shed 6 bases, with 10 bases lying between them. CDR1 and CDR2 from the germline V gene are LNHDA and SQIVND (reference sequence). The CDR3 is made up of 11 amino acids. The CDR3 sequence is CASSPGDTQYF. As DNA, the CDR3 is TGTGCCAGCTCGCCGGGGGATACGCAGTATTTT.

The rearrangement uses TRBV5-5 and TRBJ2-5, with unresolved D. The germline V and J ends were trimmed by 6 bases and 5 bases, with 17 bases remaining between them. The CDR3 length is 14 residues. Germline CDR1 is SGHKS and CDR2 is YYEKEE (reference sequence). CDR3 coding DNA: TGTGCCAGCATTCTAGAGTTTGCCGACGAGACCCAGTACTTC. Its translation: CASILEFADETQYF.

The gene calls are TRBV19 and TRBJ1-5; D call uncertain. Germline V lookup: CDR1 LNHDA, CDR2 SQIVND (reference sequence). V gave up 2 bases and J gave up 11 bases, with 7 bases separating them. The CDR3 contains 11 residues. Here the CDR3 DNA reads TGTGCCAGTAGTATAAGTGACACCCAGCATTTT. Amino acids: CASSISDTQHF.

The rearrangement links TRBV7-9 to TRBJ2-3; 12 bases match TRBD1. With 5 bases clipped from V and 5 bases from J, the junction kept 5 bases outside the gene matches. Germline V gene sequence: CDR1 SEHNR, CDR2 FQNEAQ (reference sequence). This CDR3 is built from 15 residues. In DNA, the CDR3 is TGTGCCAGCAGCCGGGACAGGGGGCAAGTAGATACGCAGTATTTT. Residues: CASSRDRGQVDTQYF.

V is TRBV9 and J is TRBJ2-2; tentative D call: TRBD1 (6 bases). Between the trimmed V and J ends, which lost 3 bases and 4 bases, there was a span of 10 bases. This CDR3 has 14 amino acids. The germline gives CDR1 SGDLS, CDR2 YYNGEE. The CDR3 reads CASSGQVSTGELFF. In DNA, the CDR3 is TGTGCCAGCAGCGGACAGGTCAGCACCGGGGAGCTGTTTTTT.

The chain uses TRBV6-1 and TRBJ1-5; D call uncertain. Trimming stripped 2 bases from V and 5 bases from J, with 4 bases between. The CDR3 is 12 amino acids. Germline assignment: CDR1 MNHNS and CDR2 SASEGT. Written as DNA, the CDR3 is TGTGCCAGCAGTGAACGTCATCAGCCCCAGCATTTT. It codes for CASSERHQPQHF.

The chain uses TRBV3-1 (or the pseudogene TRBV3-2) and TRBJ2-6; D may be TRBD1 (5 bases). Germline V gene data show CDR1 as LGHDT and CDR2 as YNNKEL (reference sequence). CDR3 length equals 16 residues. V lost 0 bases, J lost 2 bases, and 8 bases lay in between. Here the CDR3 reads CASSQDLGAGANVLTF. The CDR3 DNA sequence: TGTGCCAGCAGCCAAGATTTAGGGGCTGGGGCCAACGTCCTGACTTTC.

The V and J genes are TRBV5-6 and TRBJ1-2; D remains unclear. The CDR3 has 12 amino acids. V was cut by 1 base and J by 2 bases, with 3 bases left in between. CDR1 and CDR2 (germline): SGHDT, YYEEEE. CDR3 protein: CASSLQNYGYTF. The CDR3 DNA reads TGTGCCAGCAGCTTGCAAAACTATGGCTACACCTTC.

Only one count was recorded for this clone. The chain combines TRBV28 with TRBJ2-7; D is ambiguous. Germline V lookup: CDR1 MDHEN, CDR2 SYDVKM. There are 12 residues in the CDR3. Trimming left V 6 bases short and J 0 bases short, with 6 bases between. The CDR3 loop is CASRSSSYEQYF. CDR3 nucleotides: TGTGCCAGCAGGAGTAGCTCCTACGAGCAGTACTTC.

The rearrangement links TRBV5-6 to TRBJ2-7; maybe TRBD1 (5 bases). Germline CDR1 is SGHDT and CDR2 is YYEEEE. V dropped 1 base and J dropped 3 bases, with 14 bases sitting between them. This CDR3 is 15 amino acids long. The CDR3 nucleotides read TGTGCCAGCAGCTTGTCGCCAGGGTCCGACTACGAGCAGTACTTC. It specifies CASSLSPGSDYEQYF. Variable domain in full (rest from reference TRBV5-6 and TRBJ2-7): DAGVTQSPTHLIKTRGQQVTLRCSPKSGHDTVSWYQQALGQGPQFIFQYYEEEERQRGNFPDRFSGHQFPNYSSELNVNALLLGDSALYLCASSLSPGSDYEQYFGPGTRLTVT.

The chain combines TRBV11-2 with TRBJ2-1; D might be TRBD1 (5 bases). In germline, CDR1 is SGHAT, CDR2 FQNNGV. Between the trimmed V and J ends, which lost 5 bases and 6 bases, there was a span of 11 bases. CDR3 length: 13 residues. Here the CDR3 DNA reads TGTGCCAGCAGCCCAGGGCCCGCCAATGAGCAGTTCTTC. This translates into CASSPGPANEQFF.

The V call is TRBV10-3, the J call TRBJ1-6, with 12 bases that match TRBD1. The V gene's germline CDR1 is ENHRY and CDR2 SYGVKD. V shed 2 bases, J shed 5 bases, and the junction held 4 bases outside the gene matches. The CDR3 is 17 residues long. The CDR3, as DNA: TGTGCCATCAGTGAGGCGGGACAGGGGGCTGATAATTCACCCCTCCACTTT. It specifies CAISEAGQGADNSPLHF.

The CDR3 spells CASRREQGLASYNEQFF. CDR3 DNA: TGTGCCAGCAGACGTGAACAGGGGTTGGCCTCCTACAATGAGCAGTTCTTC. The chain combines TRBV28 with TRBJ2-1; 7 bases fit TRBD1. The germline CDR1 and CDR2 sequences are MDHEN and SYDVKM. Trimming removed 6 bases from V and 0 bases from J; junction bases left unmatched: 11. The CDR3 has 17 amino acids.

CDR3 nucleotide sequence: TGTGCCAGCAGTCCTATTAGCGGGGCGAACACCGGGGAGCTGTTTTTT. Translation: CASSPISGANTGELFF. The chain is built from TRBV27 and TRBJ2-2; 8 bases are shared with TRBD2. With 5 bases clipped from V and 0 bases from J, the junction kept 5 bases outside the gene matches. CDR1 is MNHEY and CDR2 is SMNVEV in the germline V gene (reference sequence). This CDR3 has 16 amino acids.

The chain joins TRBV27 to TRBJ2-7; TRBD2 matches 10 bases. V lost 6 bases to trimming and J lost 5 bases; unmatched junction nucleotides: 7. Germline V CDR1 and CDR2: MNHEY, SMNVEV (reference sequence). The CDR3 has 14 residues. The CDR3 reads CASSASGRDHEQYF. The DNA for the CDR3 is TGTGCCAGCAGCGCTAGCGGGAGAGACCACGAGCAGTACTTC.

This clone was observed a single time. The chain has TRBV24-1 and TRBJ2-1, with 8 bases fitting TRBD2. The germline V gene encodes CDR1 KGHDR and CDR2 SFDVKD. CDR3 length equals 16 residues. Losses at the gene ends were 4 bases for V and 0 bases for J; bases not matched to a gene: 4. The CDR3 nucleotides read TGTGCCACCAGTGACTCCGGGACTAGCTCCTACAATGAGCAGTTCTTC. Translation gives CATSDSGTSSYNEQFF.

The gene calls are TRBV7-6 and TRBJ2-2, with 9 bases fitting TRBD1. V lost 1 base, J lost 1 base, and 4 bases stayed unmatched. This CDR3 is 17 amino acids long. CDR1 SGHVS and CDR2 FNYEAQ come from the germline V gene. CDR3 region: CASSLGRQGGNTGELFF. CDR3 in DNA: TGTGCCAGCAGCTTAGGTCGACAGGGGGGGAACACCGGGGAGCTGTTTTTT.

The chain employs TRBV5-4 and TRBJ2-1; 9 bases match TRBD1. Per germline, CDR1 SGHNT and CDR2 YYREEE (reference sequence). J gave up 6 bases and V 0 bases, and 4 bases lay outside the gene matches. The CDR3 is made up of 15 amino acids. The CDR3 DNA is TGTGCCAGCAGCTTGGGGGACAGGGCGGGCAATGAGCAGTTCTTC. Translated, it gives CASSLGDRAGNEQFF.